This T cell receptor beta chain was observed in a study of cytomegalovirus exposure and HLA in healthy donors. Trimming removed 3 bases from V and 8 bases from J, with 12 bases in between. This CDR3 region has 13 residues. Germline loops: CDR1 SGHRS, CDR2 YFSETQ. Primers for the PCR totalled 60 Vbeta and 13 Jbeta. TCRdb's copy holds only in-frame clones and misses some; the assay was immunoSEQ multiplex PCR. The data contain 150,000 to 180,000 clones, 80% of them seen just once; the ten biggest clones take up around 5.6%. On this clone: The target antigen is unknown.

Study outcomes and limitations: According to a later analysis, most TCR beta chains associated with CMV appeared HLA-restricted. Later, TCR association rates were found to vary by HLA locus, highest for DRB1 and lowest for HLA-C. Specific recognition of CMV antigens was confirmed in vitro for a few chains (all CMV-associated).

This clonotype originated in a woman aged 40 to 49 in good health and CMV-seropositive. The sequenced material came from PBMCs. The rearrangement uses TRBV5-1 and TRBJ2-1; D unresolved. The CDR3 nucleotides are TGCGCCAGCAGCTCGGTAGCTCGGGATGAGCAGTTCTTC. Translated, it gives CASSSVARDEQFF.